The 26 T cell receptor beta chains listed next were all sequenced from one sample in a study of T cell clonality in common variable immunodeficiency. TCRdb's copy holds only in-frame clones and misses some; the assay was immunoSEQ multiplex PCR. The sample was found to contain about 52,000 clones, and every one recurs. Input material: peripheral blood mononuclear cells. These receptors were taken from a person aged 18 to 70 in good health.

This clone was picked up a small number of times. The chain's CDR3 is CASSPNGGGPAFF. The part of the CDR3 DNA that was read is TGTGCCAGCAGTCCAAATGGGGGGGGACCG. The rearrangement links TRBV7-9 to TRBJ1-1; D possibly corresponds to TRBD1 (5 bases). The missing CDR3 end, 3 residues past where the read stops, is filled in from the germline J gene. The CDR3 contains 13 residues. The germline gives CDR1 SEHNR, CDR2 FQNEAQ (reference sequence).

Many counts were recorded for this clone. The sequenced CDR3 bases are TGTGCCATCAGTGAGTCCCCCGGGGCTAACTATGGC. This sequence encodes CAISESPGANYG. The CDR3 in its entirety is CAISESPGANYGYTF. This chain joins TRBV10-3 and TRBJ1-2; D unclear. Read coverage stops 3 residues before the CDR3 terminus; the germline J gene supplies the remainder. The CDR3 sequence is 15 residues long. Germline V gene lookup returns CDR1 ENHRY and CDR2 SYGVKD. Trimming shortened V by 0 bases and J by 0 bases, and 8 bases separated the two germline ends.

Ten or more counts support this clone. Germline is not matched at one junction end, which may reflect a read error. The DNA ends 3 residues before the CDR3 does, and the rest of the CDR3 is filled in from the germline J gene. The chain couples TRBV7-2 to TRBJ2-3; D may be TRBD2 (6 bases). This CDR3 spans 14 amino acids. From germline, CDR1 is SGHTA and CDR2 FQGNSA. The DNA read from the CDR3 is TGTGCCAGCAGCTCCGGGACTTTACCAGAGACG. The encoded protein is CASSSGTLPET. The entire CDR3 reads CASSSGTLPETQYF.

This clone was seen at least ten times. The read ends 3 residues before the CDR3 terminus; that terminus is restored from the germline J gene. The gene calls are TRBV5-1 and TRBJ2-3; 13 bases match TRBD2. CDR1 is SGHRS and CDR2 is YFSETQ in the germline V gene. The length of the CDR3 is 15 residues. Trimming took 3 bases from V and 4 from J; bases not matched to a gene: 2. Partial CDR3 DNA: TGCGCCAGCAGCTGGACTAGCGGGAGCTCAGATACG. The encoded protein is CASSWTSGSSDT. The whole CDR3 sequence reads CASSWTSGSSDTQYF.

This clone showed up many times. Read sequence stops 3 residues before the CDR3 end, and the germline J gene provides the missing end. The chain has TRBV6-4 and TRBJ2-1; 8 positions match TRBD2. J was trimmed by 4 bases and V by 2 bases; bases with no gene match: 7. Germline-derived CDR1 and CDR2 are MRHNA and SNTAGT. The CDR3 has 16 amino acids. The CDR3 bases that were read are TGTGCCAGCAGTGACGGTAGCGGGGAGGGGTACAATGAG. It is translated as CASSDGSGEGYNE. The CDR3 in its entirety is CASSDGSGEGYNEQFF.

This clone was counted between two and nine times. The read ends 3 residues early relative to the CDR3; the germline J gene fills the gap. Other DNA sequences in this sample translate to the same CDR3. The chain uses TRBV7-2 and TRBJ1-3, with 7 bases identical to TRBD1. This CDR3 spans 13 amino acids. Unmatched junction bases numbered 3, after V lost 4 bases and J lost 6 bases. Germline V gene lookup returns CDR1 SGHTA and CDR2 FQGNSA. The CDR3 sequence is CASSSGQQNTIYF. Incomplete CDR3 DNA: TGTGCCAGCAGCTCGGGACAGCAAAACACC.

This clone was seen a handful of times. CDR3 region: CASSFELAKNIYTF. CDR3 DNA (partial): TGTGCCAGCAGCTTTGAGCTAGCCAAAAACATC. The chain carries TRBV7-9 and TRBJ1-2; D unresolved. With the read ending 3 residues before the CDR3 end, the germline J gene is used to fill in that end. The CDR3 has 14 residues. The germline V gene encodes CDR1 SEHNR and CDR2 FQNEAQ (reference sequence).

This clone was picked up many times. The read stops 3 residues short of the end of the CDR3; the missing end is completed from the germline J gene. V and J are TRBV7-2 and TRBJ1-5; D may be TRBD1 (6 bases). Germline-derived CDR1 and CDR2 are SGHTA and FQGNSA. The CDR3 runs 14 residues. Between the trimmed V and J ends, which lost 6 bases and 6 bases, there was a span of 15 bases. CDR3 amino acids: CASRQTGYGQPQHF. CDR3 DNA (partial): TGTGCCAGCAGACAGACAGGCTACGGTCAGCCC.

This clone was detected ten times or more. The read terminates 3 residues ahead of where the CDR3 ends, so the germline J gene completes it. The chain joins TRBV18 to TRBJ1-3; 7 nucleotides match TRBD1. The CDR3 sequence is 14 residues long. Germline CDR1 is KGHSH and CDR2 is LQKENI. V dropped 6 bases and J dropped 4; count of bases not matched to a gene: 6. The sequenced part of the CDR3 DNA is TGTGCCAGCTCCACCCGACAGGGAGGAAACACC. Residues: CASSTRQGGNT. The CDR3 in its entirety is CASSTRQGGNTIYF. Filled out from reference TRBV18 and TRBJ1-3, the complete variable domain reads NAGVMQNPRHLVRRRGQEARLRCSPMKGHSHVYWYRQLPEEGLKFMVYLQKENIIDESGMPKERFSAEFPKEGPSILRIQQVVRGDSAAYFCASSTRQGGNTIYFGEGSWLTVV.

The sample holds many counts of this clone. With the read ending 3 residues before the CDR3 end, the germline J gene is used to fill in that end. This chain connects TRBV19 to TRBJ2-3; possibly TRBD2 for D (6 bases). The CDR3 loop spans 14 amino acids. Trimming took 7 bases from V and 2 from J, leaving 13 bases between them. Germline CDR1 LNHDA, CDR2 SQIVND (reference sequence). CDR3 bases read: TGTGCCAGTAAAAGACTAGACACCACAGATACG. Translation: CASKRLDTTDT. The entire CDR3 protein reads CASKRLDTTDTQYF.

This clone was counted ten times or more. With the read ending 3 residues before the CDR3 end, the germline J gene is used to fill in that end. This sequence joins TRBV7-8 and TRBJ2-1; TRBD1 is a possible D gene (6 bases). The length of the CDR3 is 14 residues. Germline CDR1 reads SGHVS; CDR2 reads FQNEAQ. Trimming removed 4 bases from V and 3 bases from J, with 10 bases in between. The sequenced CDR3 bases are TGTGCCAGCAGCTCTCGACAGGTCTACAATGAG. As protein: CASSSRQVYNE. The full-length CDR3 reads as CASSSRQVYNEQFF.

This clone was seen repeatedly, ten times or more. The CDR3 end falls 3 residues outside the read, so it is completed with the germline J gene. The chain recombines TRBV7-9 with TRBJ2-7; the match to TRBD2 covers 11 bases. The CDR3 totals 13 residues. J gave up 6 bases and V 6 bases, and 4 bases lay outside the gene matches. Germline V lookup: CDR1 SEHNR, CDR2 FQNEAQ (reference sequence). Partial CDR3 DNA: TGTGCCAGCAGACAGGGACTAGCGGTCGAG. This translates into CASRQGLAVE. The whole CDR3 region reads CASRQGLAVEQYF.

Turning to this clone: The sequence runs out 3 residues before the end of the CDR3; the remainder is reconstructed from the germline J gene. The rearrangement joins TRBV7-8 to TRBJ1-2; tentative D call: TRBD1 (5 bases). V lost 6 bases and J 7 bases, leaving 15 bases between the germline ends. Germline CDR1 reads SGHVS; CDR2 reads FQNEAQ. CDR3 size: 13 residues. CDR3 in amino acids: CASRGGFLRGYTF. CDR3 DNA (partial): TGTGCCAGCAGGGGGGGGTTTTTGCGTGGC.

This clone was counted only a few times. One end of the junction varies from germline; a read error may be responsible. The read falls 3 residues short of the CDR3 end, and the missing part is taken from the germline J gene. V gene TRBV20-1 combines with J gene TRBJ2-1, with D unresolved. CDR3 length: 14 amino acids. Germline-derived CDR1 and CDR2 are DFQATT and SNEGSKA (reference sequence). CDR3 amino acids: CSVRGPLLTYEQFF. The sequenced CDR3 bases are TGCAGTGTTAGAGGCCCACTTTTAACCTATGAG.

Ten or more counts support this clone. The read finishes 3 residues shy of the CDR3 end, and the germline J gene is used to complete it. The V gene is TRBV6-1, the J gene TRBJ2-3; 9 bases match TRBD2. The V gene's germline CDR1 is MNHNS and CDR2 SASEGT. CDR3 length: 15 residues. With 4 bases clipped from V and 8 bases from J, the junction kept 10 bases outside the gene matches. The CDR3 DNA, read in part, is TGTGCCAGCAGTGGGTTTGCGGGGGGGCACGGTACG. Translating it yields CASSGFAGGHGT. The full CDR3 protein is CASSGFAGGHGTQYF.

Many counts were recorded for this clone. The CDR3 end falls 3 residues outside the read, so it is completed with the germline J gene. The chain is built from TRBV7-2 and TRBJ2-1; 8 nucleotides align to TRBD2. Looked up from germline, CDR1 is SGHTA and CDR2 is FQGNSA. The CDR3 contains 13 residues. Unmatched junction bases numbered 9, after V lost 9 bases and J lost 8 bases. This chain's CDR3 is CASLRGVGDEQFF. CDR3 DNA, as far as it was read: TGTGCCAGTCTGCGGGGGGTGGGGGATGAG.

This clone was observed many times. The CDR3 end lies 3 residues beyond the end of the read and is filled in from the germline J gene. The chain couples TRBV5-4 to TRBJ1-2; maybe TRBD1 (6 bases). Germline V gene data show CDR1 as SGHNT and CDR2 as YYREEE (reference sequence). The CDR3 covers 14 residues. The CDR3 sequence: CASSAIRGGETYTF. CDR3 DNA (partial): TGTGCCAGCAGCGCGATCAGGGGCGGAGAGACC.

This clone has at least ten counts. The observed sequence ends 3 residues before the CDR3 terminus, with the missing tail filled in from the germline J gene. The chain links TRBV4-1 to TRBJ1-1; no reliable D call. Germline V lookup: CDR1 MGHRA, CDR2 YSYEKL. Between the trimmed V and J ends, which lost 0 bases and 0 bases, there was a span of 8 bases. There are 15 residues in the CDR3. CDR3 bases read: TGCGCCAGCAGCCAAGACCCGCCTATGAACACTGAA. This gives the protein CASSQDPPMNTE. The full CDR3 protein reads CASSQDPPMNTEAFF.

This clone was seen ten or more times. CDR3 residues: CSVPIRTGNTEAFF. The sequenced part of the CDR3 DNA is TGCAGTGTCCCTATCCGGACAGGGAACACTGAA. The V and J genes are TRBV20-1 and TRBJ1-1, with 7 bases fitting TRBD1. The read halts 3 residues ahead of the CDR3 end, with the missing end drawn from the germline J gene. The CDR3 runs to 14 residues. The V gene's germline CDR1 is DFQATT and CDR2 SNEGSKA (reference sequence). V gave up 7 bases and J gave up 1 base; unmatched junction bases: 9.

There are many counts of this clone. Sequencing ends 3 residues short of the CDR3 end; the germline J gene provides the rest. V gene TRBV7-2 combines with J gene TRBJ2-3; 11 nucleotides agree with TRBD2. Germline V gives CDR1 SGHTA, CDR2 FQGNSA. This CDR3 contains 18 residues. Partial CDR3 DNA: TGTGCCAGCAGCTTAGCCATTAGCGGGAGGGGAGTTCCATATCCG. Encoded protein: CASSLAISGRGVPYP. The entire CDR3 is CASSLAISGRGVPYPQYF. Full variable domain (missing parts from reference TRBV7-2 and TRBJ2-3): GAGVSQSPSNKVTEKGKDVELRCDPISGHTALYWYRQSLGQGLEFLIYFQGNSAPDKSGLPSDRFSAERTGGSVSTLTIQRTQQEDSAVYLCASSLAISGRGVPYPQYFGPGTRLTVL.

This clone was found a few times. With the read ending 3 residues before the CDR3 end, the germline J gene is used to fill in that end. V is TRBV7-2 and J is TRBJ1-4, with TRBD1 as a possible D gene (6 bases). The CDR3 loop spans 14 amino acids. CDR1 and CDR2 from the germline V gene are SGHTA and FQGNSA. This CDR3 is CASSQGQPYSPLFF. CDR3 bases read: TGTGCCAGCAGCCAGGGGCAGCCTTATTCACCA.

This clone was observed a handful of times. The CDR3 end falls 3 residues outside the read, so it is completed with the germline J gene. The V and J genes are TRBV7-2 and TRBJ2-7; 9 bases align to TRBD2. Germline CDR1 reads SGHTA; CDR2 reads FQGNSA. V lost 0 bases, J lost 2 bases, and 11 bases stayed unmatched. This CDR3 spans 18 amino acids. CDR3: CASSLAASGDSLTYEQYF. The DNA read from the CDR3 is TGTGCCAGCAGCTTAGCGGCTAGCGGGGACAGCCTCACCTACGAG.

To note about this clone: The read comes to an end 3 residues before the CDR3 does, leaving the germline J gene to fill in the end. V usage is TRBV5-1 and J usage is TRBJ2-7, with 8 bases aligning to TRBD2. The CDR3 sequence is 16 residues long. J was trimmed by 4 bases and V by 4 bases; bases with no gene match: 13. Germline V lookup: CDR1 SGHRS, CDR2 YFSETQ. CDR3 region: CASSNRFTSGPYEQYF. The sequenced CDR3 bases are TGCGCCAGCAGCAACCGGTTTACTAGCGGCCCTTACGAG.

This clone was seen repeatedly, ten times or more. The sequence runs out 3 residues before the end of the CDR3; the remainder is reconstructed from the germline J gene. V usage is TRBV7-9 and J usage is TRBJ2-7; D unresolved. The CDR3 consists of 12 residues. Trimming removed 4 bases from V and 3 bases from J, with 7 bases in between. Germline V gives CDR1 SEHNR, CDR2 FQNEAQ (reference sequence). The sequenced part of the CDR3 DNA is TGTGCCAGCAGCTCTGACAACTACGAG. This translates into CASSSDNYE. The complete CDR3 protein is CASSSDNYEQYF.

This clone occurred many times. The read ends 3 residues early relative to the CDR3; the germline J gene fills the gap. The V and J genes are TRBV7-3 and TRBJ2-1; 11 positions match TRBD2. Germline CDR1 SGHTA, CDR2 FQGTGA. J lost 5 bases, V lost 6 bases, and 15 bases had no gene match. The CDR3 runs 18 residues. The CDR3 sequence: CASSLRDSSGRADNEQFF. The sequenced CDR3 bases are TGTGCCAGCAGTTTACGCGACAGTAGCGGGAGGGCCGACAATGAG.

This clone was detected ten times or more. Read data end 3 residues before the CDR3 end; the end is taken from the germline J gene. V and J are TRBV30 and TRBJ1-1; 8 bases fit TRBD1. Trimming took 5 bases from V and 1 from J; bases not matched to a gene: 9. Germline V gene data show CDR1 as GTSNPN and CDR2 as SVGIG (reference sequence). CDR3 length: 15 amino acids. Partial CDR3 DNA: TGTGCCTGGGGCAAGGGACAGGCATCGAACACTGAA. Protein sequence: CAWGKGQASNTE. The CDR3 reads in full as CAWGKGQASNTEAFF.